This T cell receptor (beta chain) was obtained from a study of T cells after yellow fever vaccination. Overall study results and limits: Subsequent booster samples again held most clones from primary vaccination (more than 95% CD4, over 80% CD8).

As for this clonotype: Its antigen is not identified.

Synthesis of TCR cDNA relied on 5'RACE template switching, which attached a universal primer site and UMIs. Each CDR3 protein is one row after TCRdb ran MiXCR on the 5' RACE reads. The top ten hold about 17% of the sample, which has more than 350,000 distinct CDR3 sequences, roughly 10% seen once. This CDR3 region has 14 residues. Germline CDR1 reads SNHLY; CDR2 reads FYNNEI. V lost 10 bases, J lost 7 bases, and 23 bases lay in between. Sample: PBMCs, taken on the day of the first yellow fever vaccination. The chain recombines TRBV2 with TRBJ2-7; possibly TRBD2 for D (6 bases). The source is a man aged 18 to 29 who received the YFV17D yellow fever vaccine. CDR3 sequence reads: CAIMLVVRGWEQYV. Here the CDR3 DNA reads TGTGCCATCATGCTCGTGGTGCGGGGCTGGGAGCAGTACGTC.